This TCR beta chain derives from a study of cytotoxic CD8 clonotypes in ibrutinib-treated CLL. V was pared by 5 bases and J by 1 base, with 11 bases between. Germline-derived CDR1 and CDR2 are SEHNR and FQNEAQ (reference sequence). This CDR3 comprises 14 residues. Clones were read by immunoSEQ multiplex PCR, and TCRdb kept only the in-frame ones, dropping some. The sample shows more than 85,000 clones, approximately 80% of them seen only once. The chain carries TRBV7-9 and TRBJ1-1, with D maybe TRBD1 (5 bases). This specimen consisted of PBMCs, obtained after 24 months of ibrutinib treatment. The receptor was derived from a human donor with chronic lymphocytic leukemia. CDR3 sequence (DNA): TGTGCCAGCAGCCGTGGAGGGGCGAACACTGAAGCTTTCTTT. Translation: CASSRGGANTEAFF.